This TCR beta chain was found in a study of T cells in Graves' hyperthyroidism and ophthalmopathy. This clonotype was seen only a few times. Antigen: not known. Study outcomes and limitations: Blood also carried most thyroid clonotypes expanded above 0.001. Ophthalmopathy was told apart from stable hyperthyroidism by a 13 V-J model.

Germline-derived CDR1 and CDR2 are SGDLS and YYNGEE. The CDR3 consists of 13 residues. The ends were cut back, 0 bases at V and 8 bases at J, with 11 bases in the middle. A patient was excluded if there was uncontrolled infection, other autoimmune disease, pregnancy or lactation. TCR beta CDR3 regions were amplified from RNA transcripts. Using the HTBI primer set, a first-round RT-PCR was run on the TCR CDR3. Each CDR3 protein gets one entry after TCRdb re-called the multiplex PCR reads with MiXCR. The sample consists of 600,000 to 700,000 distinct CDR3 sequences, 45% of them appearing once. Material for sequencing was peripheral blood or thyroid tissue (not recorded which). The receptor was isolated from an adult man with Graves' disease, either hyperthyroidism or ophthalmopathy (not recorded which). The V gene is TRBV9, the J gene TRBJ1-2; unclear D gene. The CDR3 DNA reads TGTGCCAGCAGCGTAGCTGGCGGGGTGGGCTACACCTTC. Its protein product is CASSVAGGVGYTF.